This T cell receptor beta chain was identified during a study of human T cells and chemical hapten exposure. Study results and limitations: Expanded TCRs produced significantly more large CDR3 similarity clusters than controls did.

Time point of the sample: pre-sensitization, week 0. This sample's treatment: therapeutic diphenylcyclopropenone sensitization with weekly scalp DPC. For the library, individual cDNA molecules each received unique molecular identifiers. TCRdb re-analysed the RACE reads in MiXCR, keeping a single row per CDR3 protein. This table holds some 330,000 distinct CDR3 sequences, around 5.5% found once. Concerning this clonotype itself: Its cognate antigen is unknown.

Germline V gives CDR1 LGHNA, CDR2 YSLEER. V shed 0 bases, J shed 0 bases, and the junction held 14 bases outside the gene matches. This CDR3 spans 21 amino acids. The sequence was obtained from a woman younger than 30 with alopecia areata. Some clones in this sample may be carry-over from other donors' samples. Specimen: whole blood, collected in connection with sensitization to the hapten diphenylcyclopropenone (DPC). This chain joins TRBV4-3 and TRBJ2-3; 11 nucleotides line up with TRBD1. The CDR3 DNA reads TGCGCCAGCAGCCAAGAGGCGGTGGGGGACAGGGGGACTTCTAGCACAGATACGCAGTATTTT. It is translated as CASSQEAVGDRGTSSTDTQYF.